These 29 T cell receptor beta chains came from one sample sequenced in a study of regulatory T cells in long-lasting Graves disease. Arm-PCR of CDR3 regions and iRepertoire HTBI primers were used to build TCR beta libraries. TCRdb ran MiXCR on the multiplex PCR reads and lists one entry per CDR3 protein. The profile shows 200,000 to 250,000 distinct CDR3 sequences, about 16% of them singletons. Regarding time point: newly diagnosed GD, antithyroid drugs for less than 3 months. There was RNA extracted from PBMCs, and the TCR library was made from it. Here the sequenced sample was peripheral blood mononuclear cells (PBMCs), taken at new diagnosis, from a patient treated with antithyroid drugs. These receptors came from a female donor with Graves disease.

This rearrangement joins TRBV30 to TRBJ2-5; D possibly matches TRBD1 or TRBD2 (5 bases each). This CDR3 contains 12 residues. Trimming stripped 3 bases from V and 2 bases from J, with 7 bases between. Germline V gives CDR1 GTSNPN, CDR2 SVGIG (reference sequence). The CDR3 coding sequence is TGTGCCTGGAGCAGGGAGCAAGAGACCCAGTACTTC. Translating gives CAWSREQETQYF.

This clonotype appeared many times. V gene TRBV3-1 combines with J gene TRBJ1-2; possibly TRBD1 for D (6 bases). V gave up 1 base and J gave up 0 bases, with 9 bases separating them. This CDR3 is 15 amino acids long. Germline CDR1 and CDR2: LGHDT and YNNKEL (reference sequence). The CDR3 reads CASSQGTVANYGYTF. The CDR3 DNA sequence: TGTGCCAGCAGCCAAGGGACAGTAGCTAACTATGGCTACACCTTC.

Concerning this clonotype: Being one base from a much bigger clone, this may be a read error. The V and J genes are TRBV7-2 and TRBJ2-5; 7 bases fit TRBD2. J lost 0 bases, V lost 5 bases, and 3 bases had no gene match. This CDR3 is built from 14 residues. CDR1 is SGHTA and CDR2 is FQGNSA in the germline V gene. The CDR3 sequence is CASSPSGNQETQYF. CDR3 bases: TGTGCCAGCAGCCCGAGCGGGAACCAAGAGACCCAGTACTTC.

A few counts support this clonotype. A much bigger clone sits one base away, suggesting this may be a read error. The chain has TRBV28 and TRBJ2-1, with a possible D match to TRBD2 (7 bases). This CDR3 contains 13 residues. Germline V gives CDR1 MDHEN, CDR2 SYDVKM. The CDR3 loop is CASHEGGDNEQLF. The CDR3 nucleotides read TGTGCCAGCCATGAAGGGGGGGACAATGAGCAGCTCTTC.

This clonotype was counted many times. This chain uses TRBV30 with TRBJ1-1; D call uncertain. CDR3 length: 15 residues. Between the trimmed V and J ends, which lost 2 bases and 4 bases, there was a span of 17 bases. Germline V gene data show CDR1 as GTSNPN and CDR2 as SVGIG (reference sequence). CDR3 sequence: CAWSYNSLPGTEAFF. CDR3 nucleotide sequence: TGTGCCTGGAGTTATAACAGTCTGCCGGGCACTGAAGCTTTCTTT. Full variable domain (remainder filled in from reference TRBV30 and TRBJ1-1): SQTIHQWPATLVQPVGSPLSLECTVEGTSNPNLYWYRQAAGRGLQLLFYSVGIGQISSEVPQNLSASRPQDRQFILSSKKLLLSDSGFYLCAWSYNSLPGTEAFFGQGTRLTVV.

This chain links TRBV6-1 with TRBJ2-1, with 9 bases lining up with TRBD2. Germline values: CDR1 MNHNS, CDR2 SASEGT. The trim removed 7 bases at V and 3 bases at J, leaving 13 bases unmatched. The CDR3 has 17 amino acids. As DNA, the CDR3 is TGTGCCAGCACTATGAGCGGGAGGCGCCTCCACTACAATGAGCAGTTCTTC. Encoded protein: CASTMSGRRLHYNEQFF.

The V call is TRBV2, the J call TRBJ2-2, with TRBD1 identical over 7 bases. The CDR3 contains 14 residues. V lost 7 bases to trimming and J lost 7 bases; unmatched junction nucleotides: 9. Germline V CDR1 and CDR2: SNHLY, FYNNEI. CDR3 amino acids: CASKGQGVFGELFF. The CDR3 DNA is TGTGCCAGCAAAGGGCAGGGGGTATTCGGGGAGCTGTTTTTT.

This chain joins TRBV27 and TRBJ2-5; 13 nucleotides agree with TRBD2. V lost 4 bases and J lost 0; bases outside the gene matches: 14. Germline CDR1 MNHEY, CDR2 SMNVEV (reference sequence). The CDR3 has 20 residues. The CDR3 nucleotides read TGTGCCAGCAGTTCCCTCAGCCCGGGGACTAGCGGGAAGTACCAAGAGACCCAGTACTTC. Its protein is CASSSLSPGTSGKYQETQYF.

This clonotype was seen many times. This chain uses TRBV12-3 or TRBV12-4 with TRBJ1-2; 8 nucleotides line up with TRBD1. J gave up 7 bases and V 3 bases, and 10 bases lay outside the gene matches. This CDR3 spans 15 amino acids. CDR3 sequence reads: CASSFLSQGEGGYTF. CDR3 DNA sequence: TGTGCCAGCAGTTTTCTGTCACAGGGGGAAGGTGGCTACACCTTC.

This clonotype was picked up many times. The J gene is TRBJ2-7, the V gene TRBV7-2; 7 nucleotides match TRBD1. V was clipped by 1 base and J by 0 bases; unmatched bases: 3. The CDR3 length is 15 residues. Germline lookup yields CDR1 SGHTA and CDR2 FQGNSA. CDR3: CASSLGGQSSYEQYF. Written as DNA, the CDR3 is TGTGCCAGCAGCTTAGGGGGACAGAGCTCCTACGAGCAGTACTTC.

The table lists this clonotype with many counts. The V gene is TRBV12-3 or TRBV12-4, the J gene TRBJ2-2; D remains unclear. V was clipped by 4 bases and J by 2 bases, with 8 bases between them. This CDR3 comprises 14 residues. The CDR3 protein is CASSSLDNTGELFF. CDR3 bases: TGTGCCAGCAGTTCATTAGATAACACCGGGGAGCTGTTTTTT.

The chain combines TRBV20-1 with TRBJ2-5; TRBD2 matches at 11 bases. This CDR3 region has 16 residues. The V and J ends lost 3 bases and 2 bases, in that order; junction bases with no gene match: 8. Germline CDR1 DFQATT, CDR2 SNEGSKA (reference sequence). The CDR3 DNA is TGCAGTGCTAGTTCCGGACTAGCGGGCCAACAAGAGACCCAGTACTTC. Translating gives CSASSGLAGQQETQYF.

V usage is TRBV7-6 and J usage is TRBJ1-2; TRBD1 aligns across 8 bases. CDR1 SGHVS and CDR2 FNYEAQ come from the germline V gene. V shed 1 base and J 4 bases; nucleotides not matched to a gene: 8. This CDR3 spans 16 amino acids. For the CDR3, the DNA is TGTGCCAGCAGCTTAGGCCCAGGGGGCCGTGGCTATGGCTACACCTTC. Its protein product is CASSLGPGGRGYGYTF.

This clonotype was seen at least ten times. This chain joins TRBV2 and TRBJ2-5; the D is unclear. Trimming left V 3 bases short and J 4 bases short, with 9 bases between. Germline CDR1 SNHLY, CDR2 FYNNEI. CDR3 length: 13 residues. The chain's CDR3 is CASSESWGETQYF. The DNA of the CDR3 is TGTGCCAGCAGTGAGAGCTGGGGAGAGACCCAGTACTTC.

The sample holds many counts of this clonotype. In DNA, the CDR3 is TGTGCCTGGAGTGCCAAAAACACCGGGGAGCTGTTTTTT. It translates to CAWSAKNTGELFF. The rearrangement joins TRBV30 to TRBJ2-2; unclear D gene. V was trimmed by 1 base and J by 2 bases, leaving 5 bases between them. This CDR3 has 13 amino acids. The germline V gene encodes CDR1 GTSNPN and CDR2 SVGIG (reference sequence). The full variable domain, with the rest looked up from reference TRBV30 and TRBJ2-2, is SQTIHQWPATLVQPVGSPLSLECTVEGTSNPNLYWYRQAAGRGLQLLFYSVGIGQISSEVPQNLSASRPQDRQFILSSKKLLLSDSGFYLCAWSAKNTGELFFGEGSRLTVL.

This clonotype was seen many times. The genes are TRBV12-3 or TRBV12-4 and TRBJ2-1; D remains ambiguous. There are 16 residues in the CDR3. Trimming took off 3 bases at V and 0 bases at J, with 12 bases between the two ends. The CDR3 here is CASSFPGPSSYNEQFF. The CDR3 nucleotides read TGTGCCAGCAGTTTCCCAGGACCGAGCTCCTACAATGAGCAGTTCTTC.

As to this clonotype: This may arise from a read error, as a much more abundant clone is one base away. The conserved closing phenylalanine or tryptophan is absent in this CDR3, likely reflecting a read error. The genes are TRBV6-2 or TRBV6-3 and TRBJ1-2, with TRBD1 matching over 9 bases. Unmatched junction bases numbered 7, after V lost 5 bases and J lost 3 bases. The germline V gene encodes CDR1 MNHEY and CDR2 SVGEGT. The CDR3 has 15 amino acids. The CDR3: CASSARDRAHYGYTL. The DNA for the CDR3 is TGTGCCAGCAGTGCCCGGGACAGGGCTCACTATGGCTACACCCTC.

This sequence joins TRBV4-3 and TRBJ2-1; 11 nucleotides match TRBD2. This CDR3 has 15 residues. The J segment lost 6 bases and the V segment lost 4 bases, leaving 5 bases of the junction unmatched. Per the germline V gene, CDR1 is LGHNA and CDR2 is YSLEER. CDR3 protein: CASSRFGTSGNEQFF. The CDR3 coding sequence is TGCGCCAGCAGCCGTTTCGGGACTAGCGGCAATGAGCAGTTCTTC.

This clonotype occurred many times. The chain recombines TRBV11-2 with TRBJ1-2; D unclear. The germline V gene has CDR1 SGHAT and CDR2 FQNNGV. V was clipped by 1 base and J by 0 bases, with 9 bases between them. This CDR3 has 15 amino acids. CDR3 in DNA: TGTGCCAGCAGCTTAGGTTCGGGAGCTAACTATGGCTACACCTTC. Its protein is CASSLGSGANYGYTF.

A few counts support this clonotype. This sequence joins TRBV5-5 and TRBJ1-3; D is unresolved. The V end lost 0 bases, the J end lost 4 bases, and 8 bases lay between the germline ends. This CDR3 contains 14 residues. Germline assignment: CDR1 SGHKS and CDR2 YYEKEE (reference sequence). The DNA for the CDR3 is TGTGCCAGCAGCTTGGTCCCCTCGGGAAACACCATATATTTT. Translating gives CASSLVPSGNTIYF.

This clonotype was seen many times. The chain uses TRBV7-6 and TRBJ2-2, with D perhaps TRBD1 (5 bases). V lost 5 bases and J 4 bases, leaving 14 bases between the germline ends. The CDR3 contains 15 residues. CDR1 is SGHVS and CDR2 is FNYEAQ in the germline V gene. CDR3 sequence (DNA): TGTGCCAGCAGCCCCATCATGACAGCCACCGGGGAGCTGTTTTTT. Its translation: CASSPIMTATGELFF.

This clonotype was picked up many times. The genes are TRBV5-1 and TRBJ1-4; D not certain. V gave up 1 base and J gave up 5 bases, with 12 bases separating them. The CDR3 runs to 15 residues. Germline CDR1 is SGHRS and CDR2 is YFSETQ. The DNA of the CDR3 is TGCGCCAGCAGCTTGATCGTCGGCCAAAATGAAAAACTGTTTTTT. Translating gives CASSLIVGQNEKLFF.

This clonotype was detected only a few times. The CDR3 here is CASSSGLAGTYNEQFF. The CDR3 DNA reads TGTGCCAGCAGCTCTGGACTAGCGGGAACTTACAATGAGCAGTTCTTC. The chain has TRBV5-4 and TRBJ2-1; 12 bases match TRBD2. The CDR3 runs to 16 residues. Germline-derived CDR1 and CDR2 are SGHNT and YYREEE (reference sequence). V dropped 3 bases and J dropped 4; count of bases not matched to a gene: 5. Full variable domain (outside the CDR3, taken from reference TRBV5-4 and TRBJ2-1): ETGVTQSPTHLIKTRGQQVTLRCSSQSGHNTVSWYQQALGQGPQFIFQYYREEENGRGNFPPRFSGLQFPNYSSELNVNALELDDSALYLCASSSGLAGTYNEQFFGPGTRLTVL.

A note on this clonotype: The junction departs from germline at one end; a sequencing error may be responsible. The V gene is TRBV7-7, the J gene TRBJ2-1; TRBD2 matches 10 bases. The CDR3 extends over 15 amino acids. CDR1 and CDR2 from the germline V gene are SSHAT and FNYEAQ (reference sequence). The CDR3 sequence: CASSLALAGGDEQFF. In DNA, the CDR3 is TGTGCTAGCAGCTTAGCTTTAGCGGGAGGAGATGAGCAGTTCTTC.

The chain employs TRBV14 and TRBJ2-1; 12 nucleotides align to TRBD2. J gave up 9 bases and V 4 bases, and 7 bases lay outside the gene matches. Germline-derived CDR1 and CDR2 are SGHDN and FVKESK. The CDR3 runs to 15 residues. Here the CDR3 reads CASSLVSSGRAEQFF. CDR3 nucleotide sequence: TGTGCCAGCAGCCTTGTATCTAGCGGGAGGGCTGAGCAGTTCTTC.

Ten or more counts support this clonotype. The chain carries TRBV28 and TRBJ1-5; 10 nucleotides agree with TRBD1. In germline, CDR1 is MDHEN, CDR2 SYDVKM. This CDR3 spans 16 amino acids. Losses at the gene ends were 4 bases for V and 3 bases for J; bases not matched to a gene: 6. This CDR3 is CASSSETGGHNQPQHF. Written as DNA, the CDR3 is TGTGCCAGCAGTTCCGAGACAGGGGGCCACAATCAGCCCCAGCATTTT.

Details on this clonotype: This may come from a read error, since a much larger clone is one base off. The DNA of the CDR3 is TGTGCCAGCAGTAACAGGGGCCACGAGCAGTACTTC. Translation: CASSNRGHEQYF. The chain couples TRBV6-2 or TRBV6-3 to TRBJ2-7; the match to TRBD1 covers 7 bases. Germline values: CDR1 MNHEY, CDR2 SVGEGT. The CDR3 is made up of 12 amino acids. V was clipped by 5 bases and J by 5 bases; unmatched bases: 3.

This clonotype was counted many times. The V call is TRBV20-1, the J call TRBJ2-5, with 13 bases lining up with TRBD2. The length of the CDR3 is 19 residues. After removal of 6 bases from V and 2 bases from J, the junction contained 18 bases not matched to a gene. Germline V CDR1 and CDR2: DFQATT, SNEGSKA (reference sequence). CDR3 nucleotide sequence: TGCAGTGCCGAGTCCCTGACTAGCGGGAGGTCTTGGGGGCAAGAGACCCAGTACTTC. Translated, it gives CSAESLTSGRSWGQETQYF.

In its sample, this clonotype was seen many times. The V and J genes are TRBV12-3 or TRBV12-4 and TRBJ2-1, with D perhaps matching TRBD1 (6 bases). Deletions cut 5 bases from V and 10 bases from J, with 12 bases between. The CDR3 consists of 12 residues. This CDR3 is CASSLQRGEQFF. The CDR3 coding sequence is TGTGCCAGCAGTCTCCAAAGGGGGGAGCAGTTCTTC.